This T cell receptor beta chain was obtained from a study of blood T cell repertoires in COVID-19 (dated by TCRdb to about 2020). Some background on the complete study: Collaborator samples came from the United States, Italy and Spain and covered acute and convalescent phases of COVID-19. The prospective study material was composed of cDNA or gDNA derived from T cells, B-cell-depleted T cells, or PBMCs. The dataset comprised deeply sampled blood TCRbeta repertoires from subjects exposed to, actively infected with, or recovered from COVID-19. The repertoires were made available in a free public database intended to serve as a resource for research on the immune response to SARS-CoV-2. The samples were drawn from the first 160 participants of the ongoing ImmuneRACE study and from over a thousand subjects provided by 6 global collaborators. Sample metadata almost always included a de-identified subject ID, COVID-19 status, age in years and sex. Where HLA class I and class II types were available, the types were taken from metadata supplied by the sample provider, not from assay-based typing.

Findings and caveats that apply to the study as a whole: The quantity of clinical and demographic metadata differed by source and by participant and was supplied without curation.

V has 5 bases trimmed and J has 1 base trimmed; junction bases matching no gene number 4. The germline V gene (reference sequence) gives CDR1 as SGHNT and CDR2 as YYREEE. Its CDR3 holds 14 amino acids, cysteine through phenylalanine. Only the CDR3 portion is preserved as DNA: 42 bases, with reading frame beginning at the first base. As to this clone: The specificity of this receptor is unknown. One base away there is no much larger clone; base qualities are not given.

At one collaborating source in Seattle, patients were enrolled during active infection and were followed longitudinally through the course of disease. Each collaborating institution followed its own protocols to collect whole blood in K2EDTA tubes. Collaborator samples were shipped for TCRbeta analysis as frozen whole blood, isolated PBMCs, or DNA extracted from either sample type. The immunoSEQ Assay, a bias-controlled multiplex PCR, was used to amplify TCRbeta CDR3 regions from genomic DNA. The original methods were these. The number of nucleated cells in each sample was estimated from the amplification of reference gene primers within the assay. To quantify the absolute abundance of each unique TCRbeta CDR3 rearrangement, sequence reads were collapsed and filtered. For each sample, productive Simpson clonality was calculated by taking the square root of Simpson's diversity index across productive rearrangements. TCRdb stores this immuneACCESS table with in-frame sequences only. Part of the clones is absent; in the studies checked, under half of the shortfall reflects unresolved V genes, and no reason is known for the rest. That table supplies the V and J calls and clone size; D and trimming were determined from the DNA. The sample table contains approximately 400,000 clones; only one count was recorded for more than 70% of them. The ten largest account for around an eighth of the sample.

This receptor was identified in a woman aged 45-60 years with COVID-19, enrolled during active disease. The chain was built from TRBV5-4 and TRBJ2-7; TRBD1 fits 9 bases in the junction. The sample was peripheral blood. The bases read TGTGCCAGCAGACCGGGACAGGGTTCCTACGAGCAGTACTTC. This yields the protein CASRPGQGSYEQYF.